The present TCR beta chain was sequenced within a study of cytomegalovirus exposure and HLA in healthy donors. The CDR3 contains 16 residues. V lost 4 bases, J lost 1 base, and 7 bases stayed unmatched. The germline gives CDR1 SGHNT, CDR2 YYREEE (reference sequence). Use of 60 Vbeta and 13 Jbeta primers characterized the PCR. Sequenced by immunoSEQ multiplex PCR; TCRdb stores in-frame clones only, minus some. This sample has about 90,000 clones, with approximately 60% found just once. Findings and limits, study-wide: About 87% or about 30% of the time was how often most TCR beta V segments were productive, according to an earlier analysis.

This clone was recorded once. Its target is not known. The TCR comes from a woman between 50 and 59 years old in good health and CMV-seropositive. This chain joins TRBV5-4 and TRBJ2-3; 9 nucleotides align to TRBD1. Specimen: PBMCs. The CDR3 DNA is TGTGCCAGCAGCCCCACCCGGACAGGGGGCACAGATACGCAGTATTTT. It codes for CASSPTRTGGTDTQYF.